This TCR beta chain was sequenced during a study of CD8+ T cells in alopecia areata. Study-wide context: Once tofacitinib had been taken for 6 to 18 months, 6 months off drug followed.

This CDR3 comprises 13 residues. Trimming took 6 bases from V and 8 from J, leaving 16 bases between them. CDR1 and CDR2 from the germline V gene are MNHEY and SVGAGI. After isolation, RNA underwent reverse transcription to generate cDNA as the sequencing template. Assay used: immunoSEQ multiplex PCR; TCRdb lists only in-frame clones, some missing. The table includes under 300,000 clones, about 68% detected once. This specimen consisted of CD4+ T cells sorted from blood, obtained at week 0. The sequence was collected from a human donor with alopecia areata. The J gene is TRBJ1-1, the V gene TRBV6-5; D is possibly TRBD1 (5 bases). CDR3: CASSPTAAGEAFF. The CDR3 bases are TGTGCCAGCAGCCCGACAGCCGCCGGGGAAGCTTTCTTT.